This TCR beta chain was sequenced for a study of blood T cell repertoires in COVID-19. Study context: There were acute and convalescent COVID-19 samples, and they came from the United States, Italy and Spain. T cells, B-cell-depleted T cells, or PBMCs supplied cDNA or gDNA.

The V gene lost 4 bases and the J gene lost 5 bases, with 11 bases spanning the gap. Looked up from germline, CDR1 is SNHLY and CDR2 is FYNNEI. CDR3 length: 13 residues. As handled by the study authors: Amplification with reference gene primers provided the estimates of nucleated cell counts. Sequencing used immunoSEQ multiplex PCR; TCRdb keeps in-frame clones, though not all of them. D and trimming come from the DNA, and the V and J calls and clone size come from that table. The data show approximately 300,000 clones, about 82% seen once. The sequenced sample was peripheral blood. The J gene is TRBJ2-5, the V gene TRBV2; no definite D call. The sequence was collected from a woman aged 50 to 60 with acute or convalescent COVID-19. CDR3 coding DNA: TGTGCCAGCAGTGTTCTTCTCAGGGAGACCCAGTACTTC. Protein: CASSVLLRETQYF. Full variable domain (outside the CDR3, taken from reference TRBV2 and TRBJ2-5): EPEVTQTPSHQVTQMGQEVILRCVPISNHLYFYWYRQILGQKVEFLVSFYNNEISEKSEIFDDQFSVERPDGSNFTLKIRSTKLEDSAMYFCASSVLLRETQYFGPGTRLLVL.